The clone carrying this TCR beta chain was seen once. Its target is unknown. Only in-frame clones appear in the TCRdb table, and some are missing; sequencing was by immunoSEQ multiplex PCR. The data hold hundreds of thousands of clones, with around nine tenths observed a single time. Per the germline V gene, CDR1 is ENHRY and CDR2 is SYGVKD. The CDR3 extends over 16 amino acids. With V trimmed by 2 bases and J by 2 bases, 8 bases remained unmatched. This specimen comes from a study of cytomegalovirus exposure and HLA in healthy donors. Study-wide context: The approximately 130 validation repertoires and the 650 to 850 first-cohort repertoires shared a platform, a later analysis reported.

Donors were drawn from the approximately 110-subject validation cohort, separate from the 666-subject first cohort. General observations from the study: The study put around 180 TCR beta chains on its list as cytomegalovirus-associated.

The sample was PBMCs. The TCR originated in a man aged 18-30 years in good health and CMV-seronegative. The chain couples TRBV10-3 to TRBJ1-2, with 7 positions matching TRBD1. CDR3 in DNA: TGTGCCATCAGTGAGACAGGGGAAGTATTGAACTATGGCTACACCTTC. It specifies CAISETGEVLNYGYTF.